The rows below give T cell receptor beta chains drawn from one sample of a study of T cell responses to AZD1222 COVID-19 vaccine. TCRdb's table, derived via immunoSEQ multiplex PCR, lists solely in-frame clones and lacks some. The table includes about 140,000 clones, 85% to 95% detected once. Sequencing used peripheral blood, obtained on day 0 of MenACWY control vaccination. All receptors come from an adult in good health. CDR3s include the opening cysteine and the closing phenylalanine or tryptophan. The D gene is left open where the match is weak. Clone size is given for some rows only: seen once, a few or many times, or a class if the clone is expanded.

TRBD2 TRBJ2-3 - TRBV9 CASSGTGGTQYF TGTGCCAGCAGCGGGACGGGGGGTACGCAGTATTTT
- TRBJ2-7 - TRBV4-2 CASSQETGNYEQYF TGTGCCAGCAGCCAAGAAACAGGGAACTACGAGCAGTACTTC
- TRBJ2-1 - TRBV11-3 CASSLTKGGEQFF TGTGCCAGCAGCTTGACCAAGGGTGGTGAGCAGTTCTTC
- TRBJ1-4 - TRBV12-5 CASGTPPFNEKLFF TGTGCTAGTGGTACCCCGCCCTTTAATGAAAAACTGTTTTTT
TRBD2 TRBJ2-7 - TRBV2 CASSDPSGRETYEQYF TGTGCCAGCAGTGACCCTAGCGGGAGGGAGACCTACGAGCAGTACTTC
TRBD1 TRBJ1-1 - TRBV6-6 CASSSLRGGTEAFF TGTGCCAGCAGTTCCCTCAGGGGGGGGACTGAAGCTTTCTTT
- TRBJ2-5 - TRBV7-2 CASSPDRWEETQYF TGTGCCAGCAGCCCGGACAGATGGGAAGAGACCCAGTACTTC
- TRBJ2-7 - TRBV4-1 CASSQVFQGGDEQYF TGCGCCAGCAGCCAAGTCTTCCAGGGTGGCGACGAGCAGTACTTC
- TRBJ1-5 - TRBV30 CAWSVLGGQPQHF TGTGCCTGGAGTGTACTGGGAGGGCAGCCCCAGCATTTT
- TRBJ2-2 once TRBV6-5 CASSRAFDTGELFF TGTGCCAGCTCGCGGGCGTTTGACACCGGGGAGCTGTTTTTT
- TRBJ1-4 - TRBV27 CASSSTEWEKLFF TGTGCCAGCAGCTCAACGGAGTGGGAAAAACTGTTTTTT
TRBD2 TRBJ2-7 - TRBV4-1 CASSQGRGGDYEQYF TGCGCCAGCAGCCAAGGGCGCGGGGGGGACTACGAGCAGTACTTC
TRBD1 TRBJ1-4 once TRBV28 CASSLPTGRNEKLFF TGTGCCAGCAGTCTTCCGACAGGGCGGAATGAAAAACTGTTTTTT
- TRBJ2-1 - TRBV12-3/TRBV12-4 CASSSTSNEQFF TGTGCCAGCAGTTCGACTAGCAATGAGCAGTTCTTC
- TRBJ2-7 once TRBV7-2 CASSLVGTETYEQYF TGTGCCAGCAGCTTAGTAGGGACGGAAACCTACGAGCAGTACTTC
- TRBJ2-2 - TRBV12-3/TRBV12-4 CASSRDTGELFF TGTGCCAGCAGCAGGGATACCGGGGAGCTGTTTTTT
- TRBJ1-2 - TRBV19 CASSIFTSYGYTF TGTGCCAGTAGTATATTCACAAGTTATGGCTACACCTTC
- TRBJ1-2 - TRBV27 CASSPGRYGYTF TGTGCCAGCAGCCCCGGGCGGTATGGCTACACCTTC
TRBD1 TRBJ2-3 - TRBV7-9 CASPGTGVTDTQYF TGTGCCAGCCCCGGGACAGGGGTCACAGATACGCAGTATTTT
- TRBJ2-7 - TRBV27 CASSLTQVGEQYF TGTGCCAGCAGTTTAACCCAGGTCGGCGAGCAGTACTTC
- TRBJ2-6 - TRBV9 CASSVVSGANVLTF TGTGCCAGCAGCGTAGTCTCTGGGGCCAACGTCCTGACTTTC
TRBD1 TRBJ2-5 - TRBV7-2 CASSLVETGGETQYF TGTGCCAGCAGCTTAGTTGAGACAGGGGGAGAGACCCAGTACTTC
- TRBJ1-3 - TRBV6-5 CASSYSTGYGNTIYF TGTGCCAGCAGTTACTCGACAGGATATGGAAACACCATATATTTT
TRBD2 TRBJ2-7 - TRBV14 CASSLGLARSYEQYF TGTGCCAGCAGCTTGGGACTAGCGAGATCCTACGAGCAGTACTTC
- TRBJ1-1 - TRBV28 CASTPIQANTEAFF TGTGCCAGCACCCCAATACAGGCGAACACTGAAGCTTTCTTT
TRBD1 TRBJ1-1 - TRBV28 CASSWGRGLATEAFF TGTGCCAGCAGCTGGGGCAGGGGGCTGGCTACTGAAGCTTTCTTT
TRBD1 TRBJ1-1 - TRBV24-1 CATSHRGNTEAFF TGTGCCACCAGTCACAGGGGGAACACTGAAGCTTTCTTT
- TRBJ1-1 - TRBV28 CASSPSDILNTEAFF TGTGCCAGCAGCCCTTCCGATATATTGAACACTGAAGCTTTCTTT
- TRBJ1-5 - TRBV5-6 CASSLFQAPNQPQHF TGTGCCAGCAGCTTGTTTCAGGCCCCCAATCAGCCCCAGCATTTT
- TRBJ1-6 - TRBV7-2 CASSLVDNSPLHF TGTGCCAGCAGCTTAGTTGATAATTCACCCCTCCACTTT
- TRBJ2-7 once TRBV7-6 CASSLGGQSYEQYF TGTGCCAGCAGCTTAGGCGGACAGTCCTACGAGCAGTACTTC
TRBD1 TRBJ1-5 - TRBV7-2 CASSLVRTGFQPQHF TGTGCCAGCAGCTTAGTTAGGACAGGGTTTCAGCCCCAGCATTTT
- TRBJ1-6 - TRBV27 CASRVKYGSPLHF TGTGCCAGCAGGGTTAAGTACGGTTCACCCCTCCACTTT
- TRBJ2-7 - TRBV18 CASSPLVGPTRYEQYF TGTGCCAGCTCACCCCTGGTAGGGCCTACGCGGTACGAGCAGTACTTC
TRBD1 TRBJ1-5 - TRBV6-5 CASRRQGYSNQPQHF TGTGCCAGCAGAAGACAGGGTTATAGCAATCAGCCCCAGCATTTT
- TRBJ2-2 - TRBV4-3 CASSTEFPSGRNTGELFF TGCGCCAGCAGCACAGAATTCCCCAGCGGGCGGAACACCGGGGAGCTGTTTTTT